A selection of T cell receptor beta chains follows, all from one sample in a study of cytomegalovirus exposure and HLA in healthy donors. TCRdb keeps only in-frame clones here, not all; method: immunoSEQ multiplex PCR. The sample has around 190,000 clones; around three quarters are singletons. What was sequenced was PBMCs. The receptors stem from a woman aged 25-40 years in good health and CMV-seropositive. Each CDR3 is given with its conserved first and last residue. D genes are given only for firm matches. The size field is filled for only some rows; it gives once, few, many or a size class.

>.|TRBV29-1|.|TRBJ1-1
CSVEQGNTEAFF
TGCAGCGTTGAACAGGGGAACACTGAAGCTTTCTTT
>.|TRBV27|.|TRBJ1-2
CASSSPPGYGYTF
TGTGCCAGCAGTTCGCCCCCGGGTTATGGCTACACCTTC
>TRBD2|TRBV7-2|.|TRBJ2-3
CASSRLSGGDTDTQYF
TGTGCCAGCAGCCGACTTAGCGGGGGGGACACAGATACGCAGTATTTT
>.|TRBV19|.|TRBJ2-3
CASSPTADTQYF
TGTGCCAGTAGTCCGACAGCAGATACGCAGTATTTT
>TRBD1|TRBV18|once|TRBJ2-7
CASSPEGQGRWYF
TGTGCCAGCTCACCAGAGGGACAGGGCAGGTGGTACTTC
>.|TRBV7-6|.|TRBJ2-7
CASSLVGAEQYF
TGTGCCAGCAGCTTAGTGGGGGCAGAGCAGTACTTC
>.|TRBV5-1|.|TRBJ1-4
CASSLEGSSNEKLFF
TGCGCCAGCAGCTTGGAAGGGAGTAGTAATGAAAAACTGTTTTTT
>.|TRBV11-2|.|TRBJ1-2
CASSSLYYGYTF
TGTGCCAGCAGCTCCCTATACTATGGCTACACCTTC
>TRBD1|TRBV14|.|TRBJ2-7
CASSYPGGGLYEQYF
TGTGCCAGCAGCTACCCAGGGGGCGGCCTGTACGAGCAGTACTTC
>.|TRBV6-6|once|TRBJ1-2
CASSYSTGRDYGYTF
TGTGCCAGCAGTTACTCAACGGGGAGAGACTATGGCTACACCTTC
>TRBD1|TRBV27|.|TRBJ2-7
CASSPTGRSYEQYF
TGTGCCAGCAGCCCGACAGGGCGCTCCTACGAGCAGTACTTC
>.|TRBV5-1|.|TRBJ2-7
CASSLGQPGYEQYF
TGCGCCAGCAGCTTGGGGCAGCCAGGGTACGAGCAGTACTTC
>.|TRBV19|.|TRBJ1-3
CASRLPGHGNTIYF
TGTGCCAGTAGACTACCGGGACACGGAAACACCATATATTTT
>.|TRBV6-5|.|TRBJ2-7
CASSYSRSGPEQYF
TGTGCCAGCAGTTACTCGAGGTCAGGGCCCGAGCAGTACTTC
>.|TRBV25-1|.|TRBJ2-1
CASSEAGINEQFF
TGTGCCAGCAGTGAGGCCGGGATCAATGAGCAGTTCTTC
>.|TRBV5-1|.|TRBJ1-6
CASSLGDRYSPLHF
TGCGCCAGCAGCTTGGGAGACAGGTATTCACCCCTCCACTTT
>.|TRBV4-3|few|TRBJ2-7
CASSQDFGVYEQYF
TGCGCCAGCAGCCAAGATTTTGGAGTCTACGAGCAGTACTTC
>.|TRBV7-9|.|TRBJ2-6
CASSSQGTGANVLTF
TGTGCCAGCAGCTCACAGGGAACTGGGGCCAACGTCCTGACTTTC
>.|TRBV11-2|.|TRBJ2-7
CASRPMNSYEQYF
TGTGCCAGCAGACCAATGAACAGTTACGAGCAGTACTTC
>TRBD1|TRBV5-4|few|TRBJ2-5
CASSSYGQGETQYF
TGTGCCAGCAGCTCTTACGGACAGGGGGAGACCCAGTACTTC
>.|TRBV6-5|.|TRBJ2-2
CASRRLGELFF
TGTGCCAGCAGACGCCTAGGGGAGCTGTTTTTT
>TRBD1|TRBV5-6|.|TRBJ2-3
CASSGEWDSSTDTQYF
TGTGCCAGCAGCGGGGAGTGGGACAGTAGCACAGATACGCAGTATTTT
>.|TRBV27|.|TRBJ1-5
CASSHAGFQPQHF
TGTGCCAGCAGTCACGCAGGGTTTCAGCCCCAGCATTTT
>TRBD2|TRBV4-3|.|TRBJ2-3
CASSQDPFSGYNTDTQYF
TGCGCCAGCAGCCAAGACCCCTTTAGCGGGTACAACACAGATACGCAGTATTTT